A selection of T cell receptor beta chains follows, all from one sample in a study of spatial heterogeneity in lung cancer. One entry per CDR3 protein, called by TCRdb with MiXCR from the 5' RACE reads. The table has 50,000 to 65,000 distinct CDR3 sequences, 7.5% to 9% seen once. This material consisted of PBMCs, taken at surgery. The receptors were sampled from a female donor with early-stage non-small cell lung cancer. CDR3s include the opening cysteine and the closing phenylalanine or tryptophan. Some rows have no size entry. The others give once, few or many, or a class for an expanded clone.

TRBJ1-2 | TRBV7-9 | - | CASSLAGGYYGYTF
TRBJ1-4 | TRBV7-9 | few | CASSRDSSSTNEKLFF
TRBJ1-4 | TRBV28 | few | CASSSPGLTLEKLFF
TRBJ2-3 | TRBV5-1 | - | CASSPRTSGVADTQYF
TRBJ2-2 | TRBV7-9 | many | CASSSNLGNTGELFF
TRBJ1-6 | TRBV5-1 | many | CASSAGRQGGGNSPLHF
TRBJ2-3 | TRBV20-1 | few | CSANPGGWLGDTQYF
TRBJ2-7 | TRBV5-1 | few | CASSPTQQGNYEQYF
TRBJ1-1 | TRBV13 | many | CASSSSEGRVTEAFF
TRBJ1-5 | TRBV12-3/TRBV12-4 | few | CASIFGGWSNQPQHF
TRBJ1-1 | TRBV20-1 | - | CSASTQEWNTEAFF
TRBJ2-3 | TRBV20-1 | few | CSALSSGQYF
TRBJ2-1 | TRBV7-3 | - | CATLGGELQNEQFF
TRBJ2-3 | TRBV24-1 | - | CATSAVQGAIETDTQYF
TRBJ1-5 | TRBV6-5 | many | CASSYLQGNQPQHF
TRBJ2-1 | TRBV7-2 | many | CASSPFPGQVRNNEQFF
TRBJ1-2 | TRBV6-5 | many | CASKTGGIYGYTF
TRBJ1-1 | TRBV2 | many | CASNLVTGGVDTEAFF
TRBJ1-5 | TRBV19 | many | CASNPGRGVNQPQHF
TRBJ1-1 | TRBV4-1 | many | CASSQESWSGILTNTEAFF
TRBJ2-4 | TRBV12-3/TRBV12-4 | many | CASSPHPRAGIQYF
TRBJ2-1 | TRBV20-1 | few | CSAEGENEQFF
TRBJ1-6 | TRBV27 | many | CASSLSGGNSPLHF
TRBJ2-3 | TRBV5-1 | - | CASSRTTRGTDTQYF
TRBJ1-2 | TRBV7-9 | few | CASSPHRDNGYTF